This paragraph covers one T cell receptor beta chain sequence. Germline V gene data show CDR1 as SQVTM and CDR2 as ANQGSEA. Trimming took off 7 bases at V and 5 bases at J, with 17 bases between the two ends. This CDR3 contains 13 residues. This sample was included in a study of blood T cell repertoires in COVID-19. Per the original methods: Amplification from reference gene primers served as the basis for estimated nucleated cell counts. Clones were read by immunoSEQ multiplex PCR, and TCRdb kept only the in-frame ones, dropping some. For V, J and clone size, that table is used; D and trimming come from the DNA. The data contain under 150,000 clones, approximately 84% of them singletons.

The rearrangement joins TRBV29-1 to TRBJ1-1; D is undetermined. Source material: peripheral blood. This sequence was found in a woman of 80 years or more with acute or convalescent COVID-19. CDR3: CSAGGPGGTEAFF. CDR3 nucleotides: TGCAGCGCGGGTGGGCCCGGCGGGACTGAAGCTTTCTTT.